This passage covers 27 T cell receptor beta chains from one sample sequenced in a study of cytomegalovirus exposure and HLA in healthy donors. Use of 60 Vbeta and 13 Jbeta primers characterized the PCR. Libraries were prepared by immunoSEQ multiplex PCR; TCRdb keeps only in-frame clonotypes and omits some of them. The profile shows 120,000 or so clones, 76% of them singletons. Source material: PBMCs. The receptors shown here come from a man aged 25-40 years in good health and CMV-seropositive.

This clone was detected once. This chain connects TRBV5-4 to TRBJ1-1; D not resolved. Looked up from germline, CDR1 is SGHNT and CDR2 is YYREEE (reference sequence). Trimming took 0 bases from V and 1 from J, leaving 19 bases between them. The CDR3 runs 18 residues. DNA of the CDR3: TGTGCCAGCAGCTTGGGGGGAGCTCTACCCAAATCGAACACTGAAGCTTTCTTT. Residues: CASSLGGALPKSNTEAFF. Variable domain in full (rest from reference TRBV5-4 and TRBJ1-1): ETGVTQSPTHLIKTRGQQVTLRCSSQSGHNTVSWYQQALGQGPQFIFQYYREEENGRGNFPPRFSGLQFPNYSSELNVNALELDDSALYLCASSLGGALPKSNTEAFFGQGTRLTVV.

The V call is TRBV28, the J call TRBJ1-2; D is ambiguous. CDR1 MDHEN and CDR2 SYDVKM come from the germline V gene. The length of the CDR3 is 15 residues. Trimming took off 3 bases at V and 2 bases at J, with 13 bases between the two ends. The CDR3 bases are TGTGCCAGCAGTTTCAGTTTGGCACAGAACTATGGCTACACCTTC. It is translated as CASSFSLAQNYGYTF.

The chain is built from TRBV7-9 and TRBJ2-7; D gene ambiguous. This CDR3 is 11 amino acids long. The germline V and J ends were trimmed by 4 bases and 2 bases, with 3 bases remaining between them. Germline CDR1 and CDR2: SEHNR and FQNEAQ (reference sequence). CDR3 in DNA: TGTGCCAGCAGCTCCACCTACGAGCAGTACTTC. It codes for CASSSTYEQYF.

The V and J genes are TRBV28 and TRBJ1-4; D may be TRBD1 (6 bases). Trimming took 2 bases from V and 8 from J, leaving 15 bases between them. This CDR3 comprises 15 residues. Germline-derived CDR1 and CDR2 are MDHEN and SYDVKM. CDR3 region: CASSLPGQGNEKLFF. Written as DNA, the CDR3 is TGTGCCAGCAGTTTACCGGGACAAGGAAACGAAAAACTGTTTTTT.

The gene calls are TRBV28 and TRBJ1-6; unclear D gene. V was cut by 2 bases and J by 0 bases, with 14 bases left in between. Germline values: CDR1 MDHEN, CDR2 SYDVKM. The CDR3 has 18 residues. CDR3: CASSLLSDGSSYNSPLHF. The DNA of the CDR3 is TGTGCCAGCAGTTTACTCTCGGACGGGAGCTCCTATAATTCACCCCTCCACTTT.

The genes are TRBV7-8 and TRBJ1-3; TRBD1 might be the D (5 bases). V dropped 1 base and J dropped 3 bases, with 13 bases sitting between them. There are 16 residues in the CDR3. Germline CDR1 is SGHVS and CDR2 is FQNEAQ. CDR3 in DNA: TGTGCCAGCAGCTTAGTAGGCAGGGCTCGTGGAAACACCATATATTTT. It yields the protein CASSLVGRARGNTIYF.

V gene TRBV11-2 combines with J gene TRBJ2-3, with 9 bases that match TRBD2. After removal of 4 bases from V and 3 bases from J, the junction contained 11 bases not matched to a gene. This CDR3 has 17 amino acids. CDR1 is SGHAT and CDR2 is FQNNGV in the germline V gene. The CDR3 reads CASSSRVLAGLTDTQYF. The CDR3 coding sequence is TGTGCCAGCAGCTCCCGAGTCCTAGCGGGGTTAACAGATACGCAGTATTTT.

In the case of this clone: This CDR3 is also generated by other DNA sequences in the sample. The rearrangement links TRBV28 to TRBJ2-2, with D tentatively TRBD1 (6 bases). Trimming cost V 4 bases and J 5 bases, with 11 bases left between them. This CDR3 spans 14 amino acids. Germline V gene lookup returns CDR1 MDHEN and CDR2 SYDVKM. The CDR3 DNA follows: TGTGCCAGCAGTTCGCCAGGGGAGACCGGGGAGCTGTTTTTT. Translation: CASSSPGETGELFF.

The V and J genes are TRBV10-2 and TRBJ2-3, with TRBD2 matching over 8 bases. With V trimmed by 7 bases and J by 0 bases, 3 bases remained unmatched. Per germline, CDR1 WSHSY and CDR2 SAAADI. The CDR3 consists of 14 residues. CDR3 DNA: TGCGCCAGCAAACTAGCGGCTAGCACAGATACGCAGTATTTT. Residues: CASKLAASTDTQYF.

V is TRBV2 and J is TRBJ1-1; D perhaps matches TRBD1 (5 bases). The V end was cut by 8 bases, the J end by 3 bases, with 13 bases between. Germline V gene lookup returns CDR1 SNHLY and CDR2 FYNNEI. The CDR3 contains 13 residues. The CDR3: CASQAAGDTEAFF. DNA for the CDR3: TGTGCCAGCCAGGCCGCGGGGGACACTGAAGCTTTCTTT.

Only a few counts were recorded for this clone. The chain links TRBV7-9 to TRBJ1-3; D call uncertain. The CDR3 has 17 residues. Trimming took 5 bases from V and 0 from J, leaving 17 bases between them. The germline V gene encodes CDR1 SEHNR and CDR2 FQNEAQ (reference sequence). The CDR3 protein is CASSPGPGSSSGNTIYF. CDR3 bases: TGTGCCAGCAGCCCCGGGCCGGGATCCAGCTCTGGAAACACCATATATTTT.

As for this clone: Other DNA sequences in the same sample also yield this CDR3. The chain is built from TRBV10-3 and TRBJ1-2; 7 nucleotides match TRBD1. CDR1 ENHRY and CDR2 SYGVKD come from the germline V gene. With V trimmed by 3 bases and J by 4 bases, 8 bases remained unmatched. The CDR3 consists of 15 residues. Here the CDR3 DNA reads TGTGCCATCAGTGATTCCGACAGGGCCTTCTATGGCTACACCTTC. Residues: CAISDSDRAFYGYTF.

The chain carries TRBV7-2 and TRBJ1-1; D is unclear. Germline V lookup: CDR1 SGHTA, CDR2 FQGNSA. The CDR3 is 18 amino acids. Trimming shortened V by 5 bases and J by 1 base, and 23 bases separated the two germline ends. The CDR3 DNA is TGTGCCAGCAGCCAACTCCCCCCTGCGGGTCAGGAGAACACTGAAGCTTTCTTT. Protein sequence: CASSQLPPAGQENTEAFF. The full variable domain, completed using reference TRBV7-2 and TRBJ1-1, is GAGVSQSPSNKVTEKGKDVELRCDPISGHTALYWYRQSLGQGLEFLIYFQGNSAPDKSGLPSDRFSAERTGGSVSTLTIQRTQQEDSAVYLCASSQLPPAGQENTEAFFGQGTRLTVV.

This chain connects TRBV28 to TRBJ2-7; D uncertain. Germline V gives CDR1 MDHEN, CDR2 SYDVKM. The length of the CDR3 is 15 residues. Trimming left V 2 bases short and J 2 bases short, with 13 bases between. The chain's CDR3 is CASSLAGTGPYEQYF. As DNA, the CDR3 is TGTGCCAGCAGTTTAGCCGGTACCGGTCCCTACGAGCAGTACTTC.

The CDR3 region has the DNA TGTGCCAGCAATTCACTTAAATCTGGAAACACCATATATTTT. This gives the protein CASNSLKSGNTIYF. The chain links TRBV2 to TRBJ1-3; D not resolved. The CDR3 runs 14 residues. Trimming took off 7 bases at V and 1 base at J, with 11 bases between the two ends. Germline V gene data show CDR1 as SNHLY and CDR2 as FYNNEI.

The chain couples TRBV7-9 to TRBJ1-1; 8 bases map to TRBD1. The CDR3 extends over 17 amino acids. Germline-derived CDR1 and CDR2 are SEHNR and FQNEAQ (reference sequence). The V and J ends lost 4 bases and 2 bases, in that order; junction bases with no gene match: 12. The CDR3 nucleotides read TGTGCCAGCAGCTACCCCACGACAGGGGACCCAAACACTGAAGCTTTCTTT. This translates into CASSYPTTGDPNTEAFF.

The CDR3 DNA is TGTGCCAGCAGCCCAACCAACAGGGGGCAGGTTACGCAGTATTTT. Encoded protein: CASSPTNRGQVTQYF. The chain couples TRBV7-6 to TRBJ2-3; 9 positions agree with TRBD1. The germline gives CDR1 SGHVS, CDR2 FNYEAQ. The CDR3 length is 15 residues. Losses at the gene ends were 5 bases for V and 8 bases for J; bases not matched to a gene: 11.

A few counts support this clone. The chain has TRBV4-3 and TRBJ1-4; 9 positions agree with TRBD1. Unmatched junction bases numbered 10, after V lost 4 bases and J lost 7 bases. Germline assignment: CDR1 LGHNA and CDR2 YSLEER. This CDR3 comprises 16 residues. This chain's CDR3 is CASSRLDRGRGEKLFF. The CDR3 DNA reads TGCGCCAGCAGCCGGCTGGACAGGGGCCGGGGTGAAAAACTGTTTTTT.

V is TRBV7-2 and J is TRBJ1-6; D is uncertain. The CDR3 length is 13 residues. V gave up 2 bases and J gave up 10 bases, with 9 bases separating them. CDR1 and CDR2 from the germline V gene are SGHTA and FQGNSA. The CDR3 reads CASSLTFQSPLHF. The CDR3 DNA reads TGTGCCAGCAGCTTAACATTCCAATCACCCCTCCACTTT.

V gene TRBV19 combines with J gene TRBJ2-1; maybe TRBD1 (6 bases). The CDR3 extends over 14 amino acids. CDR1 is LNHDA and CDR2 is SQIVND in the germline V gene (reference sequence). In DNA, the CDR3 is TGTGCTACGCAGGGGTCGAGCTCCTACAATGAGCAGTTCTTC. Amino acids: CATQGSSSYNEQFF. The entire variable domain, with the rest obtained from reference TRBV19 and TRBJ2-1, is as follows: DGGITQSPKYLFRKEGQNVTLSCEQNLNHDAMYWYRQDPGQGLRLIYYSQIVNDFQKGDIAEGYSVSREKKESFPLTVTSAQKNPTAFYLCATQGSSSYNEQFFGPGTRLTVL.

This clone was found a few times. The chain has TRBV6-6 and TRBJ1-1; 7 positions match TRBD1. Looked up from germline, CDR1 is MNHNY and CDR2 is SVGAGI (reference sequence). The trim removed 4 bases at V and 6 bases at J, leaving 14 bases unmatched. The CDR3 totals 16 residues. CDR3 region: CASSLTGTANSAEAFF. In nucleotides, the CDR3 is TGTGCCAGCAGTTTAACCGGGACAGCTAATTCAGCTGAAGCTTTCTTT.

CDR3 DNA sequence: TGTGCCTCGGGACAGGGTGGCTTCCAGCCCCAGCATTTT. Amino acids: CASGQGGFQPQHF. The J gene is TRBJ1-5, the V gene TRBV10-3; TRBD1 agrees at 9 bases. The germline gives CDR1 ENHRY, CDR2 SYGVKD. V was clipped by 11 bases and J by 7 bases; unmatched bases: 9. The CDR3 spans 13 residues.

The genes are TRBV5-1 and TRBJ2-5, with TRBD1 identical over 10 bases. The V gene's germline CDR1 is SGHRS and CDR2 YFSETQ. This CDR3 spans 14 amino acids. V was pared by 4 bases and J by 3 bases, with 3 bases of the junction left unmatched. DNA for the CDR3: TGCGCCAGCAGCGCGGACAGGGGGGAAGAGACCCAGTACTTC. This sequence encodes CASSADRGEETQYF.

This clone was seen a few times. The chain has TRBV5-6 and TRBJ2-7; TRBD1 matches at 8 bases. Per the germline V gene, CDR1 is SGHDT and CDR2 is YYEEEE. J was trimmed by 4 bases and V by 1 base; bases with no gene match: 1. The CDR3 contains 13 residues. CDR3 nucleotide sequence: TGTGCCAGCAGCTTGCACAGGGGGTACGAGCAGTACTTC. Translating it yields CASSLHRGYEQYF. Full variable domain (remainder filled in from reference TRBV5-6 and TRBJ2-7): DAGVTQSPTHLIKTRGQQVTLRCSPKSGHDTVSWYQQALGQGPQFIFQYYEEEERQRGNFPDRFSGHQFPNYSSELNVNALLLGDSALYLCASSLHRGYEQYFGPGTRLTVT.

The chain is built from TRBV9 and TRBJ2-1; TRBD2 is a possible D gene (5 bases). The CDR3 is 16 residues long. Trimming took off 1 base at V and 0 bases at J, with 11 bases between the two ends. Looked up from germline, CDR1 is SGDLS and CDR2 is YYNGEE. CDR3 bases: TGTGCCAGCAGCGTAAGGGTAGGGAGCTCCTACAATGAGCAGTTCTTC. This sequence encodes CASSVRVGSSYNEQFF.

This sequence joins TRBV19 and TRBJ1-2; 8 nucleotides align to TRBD1. With V trimmed by 1 base and J by 8 bases, 3 bases remained unmatched. Germline V gene lookup returns CDR1 LNHDA and CDR2 SQIVND (reference sequence). This CDR3 has 13 amino acids. The CDR3 nucleotides read TGTGCCAGTAGTATAGTCGACAGGGGCGGCTACACCTTC. Residues: CASSIVDRGGYTF.

The rearrangement uses TRBV14 and TRBJ2-5; TRBD1 agrees at 9 bases. Gene TRBJ2-7 matches the end of the DNA better, so the J call may be wrong. This CDR3 has 16 amino acids. The germline gives CDR1 SGHDN, CDR2 FVKESK. The CDR3 DNA follows: TGTGCCAGCAGCCACGTACAGGGGGCGATCGGCTACGAGCAGTACTTC. This encodes CASSHVQGAIGYEQYF.